Listed below are T cell receptor beta chains from one sample, sequenced in a study of T cell repertoires in cytomegalovirus infection. MiXCR was run by TCRdb on the reads, yielding one entry per CDR3 protein. The sample yields approximately 490,000 distinct CDR3 sequences, 11% seen once. Specimen: PBMCs. The receptors stem from a human donor in good health (CMV status not recorded). Some clones in this sample may be carry-over from other donors' samples. Each CDR3 is given with its conserved first and last residue. The D gene is left open where the match is weak. Rows may omit the clone size; those that give it use once, few, many or a size class.

abundance: -
d_gene: TRBD1
j_gene: TRBJ1-4
v_gene: TRBV2
CDR3aa: CASSVEQGNEKLFF
CDR3nt: TGTGCCAGCAGTGTGGAACAGGGGAATGAAAAACTGTTTTTT

abundance: many
d_gene: TRBD2
j_gene: TRBJ2-7
v_gene: TRBV7-9
CDR3aa: CAIGTSGYEQYF
CDR3nt: TGTGCCATCGGGACTAGCGGCTACGAGCAGTACTTC

abundance: -
d_gene: TRBD2
j_gene: TRBJ2-7
v_gene: TRBV29-1
CDR3aa: CSVESGRAVGEQYF
CDR3nt: TGCAGCGTTGAAAGCGGGAGGGCCGTGGGCGAGCAGTACTTC

abundance: -
d_gene: TRBD1
j_gene: TRBJ1-5
v_gene: TRBV27
CDR3aa: CASSFGQGYSNQPQHF
CDR3nt: TGTGCCAGCAGTTTTGGACAGGGGTATAGCAATCAGCCCCAGCATTTT

abundance: -
d_gene: TRBD1
j_gene: TRBJ1-4
v_gene: TRBV9
CDR3aa: CASSVGGQGSLLFF
CDR3nt: TGTGCCAGCAGCGTAGGTGGACAGGGCTCATTACTGTTTTTT

abundance: many
d_gene: -
j_gene: TRBJ1-2
v_gene: TRBV19
CDR3aa: CASSSGAVRYGYTF
CDR3nt: TGTGCCAGTAGTTCAGGGGCGGTTCGCTATGGCTACACCTTC

abundance: many
d_gene: -
j_gene: TRBJ2-7
v_gene: TRBV7-9
CDR3aa: CASRAGTYEQYF
CDR3nt: TGTGCCAGCAGAGCTGGAACCTACGAGCAGTACTTC

abundance: -
d_gene: -
j_gene: TRBJ2-5
v_gene: TRBV4-1
CDR3aa: CASSQEQGVQTQYF
CDR3nt: TGCGCCAGCAGCCAAGAACAGGGAGTTCAGACCCAGTACTTC

abundance: many
d_gene: -
j_gene: TRBJ2-2
v_gene: TRBV11-2
CDR3aa: CASSLVRDGTGELFF
CDR3nt: TGTGCCAGCAGCTTAGTCAGGGACGGGACCGGGGAGCTGTTTTTT

abundance: many
d_gene: -
j_gene: TRBJ2-5
v_gene: TRBV7-8
CDR3aa: CASSPPKQETQYF
CDR3nt: TGTGCCAGCAGCCCACCAAAGCAAGAGACCCAGTACTTC

abundance: many
d_gene: -
j_gene: TRBJ2-7
v_gene: TRBV3-1
CDR3aa: CASSLISREQYF
CDR3nt: TGTGCCAGCAGCCTTATCTCGAGGGAGCAGTACTTC

abundance: many
d_gene: TRBD2
j_gene: TRBJ2-2
v_gene: TRBV7-3
CDR3aa: CASSESLAGDTGELFF
CDR3nt: TGTGCCAGCAGCGAAAGCCTAGCGGGAGACACCGGGGAGCTGTTTTTT

abundance: -
d_gene: TRBD1
j_gene: TRBJ1-2
v_gene: TRBV6-2/TRBV6-3
CDR3aa: CASSKTGTYGYTF
CDR3nt: TGTGCCAGCAGTAAGACAGGGACCTATGGCTACACCTTC

abundance: many
d_gene: -
j_gene: TRBJ2-1
v_gene: TRBV2
CDR3aa: CASMGFDEQFF
CDR3nt: TGTGCCAGCATGGGGTTCGATGAGCAGTTCTTC

abundance: -
d_gene: -
j_gene: TRBJ2-1
v_gene: TRBV4-1
CDR3aa: CASSQDAAGPSYNEQFF
CDR3nt: TGCGCCAGCAGCCAAGATGCGGCGGGGCCTTCCTACAATGAGCAGTTCTTC

abundance: many
d_gene: TRBD2
j_gene: TRBJ2-7
v_gene: TRBV6-2/TRBV6-3
CDR3aa: CASNIAGENEQYF
CDR3nt: TGTGCCAGCAACATAGCGGGAGAGAACGAGCAGTACTTC

abundance: many
d_gene: TRBD2
j_gene: TRBJ2-2
v_gene: TRBV11-1
CDR3aa: CASSLLRTSGRIGGELFF
CDR3nt: TGTGCCAGCAGCTTACTCAGGACTAGCGGGAGAATCGGCGGGGAGCTGTTTTTT

abundance: many
d_gene: -
j_gene: TRBJ1-4
v_gene: TRBV27
CDR3aa: CASSLIPIRGVNQGNEKLFF
CDR3nt: TGTGCCAGCAGTTTGATTCCGATCCGGGGTGTCAACCAGGGTAATGAAAAACTGTTTTTT